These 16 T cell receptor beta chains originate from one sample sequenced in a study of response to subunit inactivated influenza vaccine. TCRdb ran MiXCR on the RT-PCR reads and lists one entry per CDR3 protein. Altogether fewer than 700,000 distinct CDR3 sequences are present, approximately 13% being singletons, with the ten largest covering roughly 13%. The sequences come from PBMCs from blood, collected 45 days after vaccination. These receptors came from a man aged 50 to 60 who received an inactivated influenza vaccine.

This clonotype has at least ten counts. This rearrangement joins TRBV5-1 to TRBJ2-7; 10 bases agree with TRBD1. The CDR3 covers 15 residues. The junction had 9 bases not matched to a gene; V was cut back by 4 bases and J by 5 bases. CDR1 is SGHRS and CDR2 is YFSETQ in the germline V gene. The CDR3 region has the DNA TGCGCCAGCAGCCGAGAGGGACAGGGGTTCCACGAGCAGTACTTC. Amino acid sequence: CASSREGQGFHEQYF.

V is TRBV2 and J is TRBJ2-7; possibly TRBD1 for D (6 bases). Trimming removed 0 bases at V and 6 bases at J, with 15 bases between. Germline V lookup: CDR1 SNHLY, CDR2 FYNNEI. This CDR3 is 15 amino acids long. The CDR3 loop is CASSEADWTVGEQYF. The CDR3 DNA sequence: TGTGCCAGCAGTGAAGCAGATTGGACAGTCGGCGAGCAGTACTTC.

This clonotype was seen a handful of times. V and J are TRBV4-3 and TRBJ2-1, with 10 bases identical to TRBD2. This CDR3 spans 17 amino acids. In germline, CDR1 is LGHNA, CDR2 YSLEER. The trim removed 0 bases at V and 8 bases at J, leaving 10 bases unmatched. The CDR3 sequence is CASSQDWASGSSHEQFF. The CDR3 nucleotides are TGCGCCAGCAGCCAAGATTGGGCTAGCGGGAGTTCCCATGAGCAGTTCTTC.

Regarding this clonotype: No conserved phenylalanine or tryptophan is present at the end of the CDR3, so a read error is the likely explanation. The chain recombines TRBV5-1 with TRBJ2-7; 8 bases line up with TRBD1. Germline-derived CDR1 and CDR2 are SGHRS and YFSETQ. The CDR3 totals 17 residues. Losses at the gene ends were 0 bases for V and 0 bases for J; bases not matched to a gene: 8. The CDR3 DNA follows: TGCGCCAGCAGCTTGGACCCTCCCGGGACAGGCTCCTACGAGCAGTACATC. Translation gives CASSLDPPGTGSYEQYI.

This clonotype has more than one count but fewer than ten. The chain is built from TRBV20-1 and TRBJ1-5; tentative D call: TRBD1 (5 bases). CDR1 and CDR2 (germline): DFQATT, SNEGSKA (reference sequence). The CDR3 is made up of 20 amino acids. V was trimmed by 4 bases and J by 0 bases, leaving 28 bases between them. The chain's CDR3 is CSAMQRWGVKRPSSNQPQHF. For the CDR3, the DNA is TGCAGTGCTATGCAGCGATGGGGGGTCAAAAGGCCCTCTAGCAATCAGCCCCAGCATTTT.

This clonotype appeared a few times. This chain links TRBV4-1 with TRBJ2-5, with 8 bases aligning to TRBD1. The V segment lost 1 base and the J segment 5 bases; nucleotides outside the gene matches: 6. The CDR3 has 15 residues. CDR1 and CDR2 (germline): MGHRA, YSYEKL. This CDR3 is CASSQGTGTYETQYF. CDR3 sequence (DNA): TGCGCCAGCAGCCAAGGGACAGGGACTTACGAGACCCAGTACTTC.

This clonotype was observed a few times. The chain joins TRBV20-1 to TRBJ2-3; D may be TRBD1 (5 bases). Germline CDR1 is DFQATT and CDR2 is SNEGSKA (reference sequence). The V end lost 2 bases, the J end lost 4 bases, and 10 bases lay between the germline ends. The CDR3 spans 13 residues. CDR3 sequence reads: CSARPRGSDTQYF. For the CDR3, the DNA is TGCAGTGCTAGACCAAGGGGTTCAGATACGCAGTATTTT.

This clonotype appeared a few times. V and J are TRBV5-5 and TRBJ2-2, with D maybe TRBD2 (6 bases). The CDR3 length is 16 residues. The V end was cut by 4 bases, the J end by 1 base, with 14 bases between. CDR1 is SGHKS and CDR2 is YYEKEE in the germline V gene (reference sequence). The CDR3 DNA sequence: TGTGCCAGCAGCAGCCTGACTAGGAGGAACACCGGGGAGCTGTTTTTT. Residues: CASSSLTRRNTGELFF.

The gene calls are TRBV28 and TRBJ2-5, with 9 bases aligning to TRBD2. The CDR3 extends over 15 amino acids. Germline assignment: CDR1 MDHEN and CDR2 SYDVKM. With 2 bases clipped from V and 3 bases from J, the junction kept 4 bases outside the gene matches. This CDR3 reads CASSLGGGGKETQYF. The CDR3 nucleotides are TGTGCCAGCAGTTTAGGCGGGGGGGGGAAAGAGACCCAGTACTTC. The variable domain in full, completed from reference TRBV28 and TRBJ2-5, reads DVKVTQSSRYLVKRTGEKVFLECVQDMDHENMFWYRQDPGLGLRLIYFSYDVKMKEKGDIPEGYSVSREKKERFSLILESASTNQTSMYLCASSLGGGGKETQYFGPGTRLLVL.

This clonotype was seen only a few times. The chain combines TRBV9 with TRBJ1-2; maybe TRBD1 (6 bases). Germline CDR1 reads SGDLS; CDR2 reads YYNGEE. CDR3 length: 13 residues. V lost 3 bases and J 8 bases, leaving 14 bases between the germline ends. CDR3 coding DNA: TGTGCCAGCAGCGCGACTACAGGGTTCGGCTACACCTTC. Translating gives CASSATTGFGYTF.

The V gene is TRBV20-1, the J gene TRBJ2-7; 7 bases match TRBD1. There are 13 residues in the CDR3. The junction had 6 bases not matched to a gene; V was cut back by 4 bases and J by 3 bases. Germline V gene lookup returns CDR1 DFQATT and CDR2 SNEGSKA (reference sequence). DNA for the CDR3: TGCAGTGCTAATTCCGGGACAGTCTACGAGCAGTACTTC. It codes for CSANSGTVYEQYF.

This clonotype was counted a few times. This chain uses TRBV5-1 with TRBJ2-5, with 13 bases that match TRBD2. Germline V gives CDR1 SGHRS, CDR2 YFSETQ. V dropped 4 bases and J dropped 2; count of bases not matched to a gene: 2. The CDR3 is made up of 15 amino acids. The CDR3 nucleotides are TGCGCCAGCAGCGGGACTAGCGGGGTTCAAGAGACCCAGTACTTC. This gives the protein CASSGTSGVQETQYF.

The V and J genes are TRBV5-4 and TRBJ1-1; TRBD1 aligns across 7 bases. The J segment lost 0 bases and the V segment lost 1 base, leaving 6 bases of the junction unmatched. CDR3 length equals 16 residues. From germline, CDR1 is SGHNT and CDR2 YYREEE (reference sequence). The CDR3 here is CASSLRPGQMNTEAFF. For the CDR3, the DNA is TGTGCCAGCAGCTTGAGACCGGGACAGATGAACACTGAAGCTTTCTTT. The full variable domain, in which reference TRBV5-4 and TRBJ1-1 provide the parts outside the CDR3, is ETGVTQSPTHLIKTRGQQVTLRCSSQSGHNTVSWYQQALGQGPQFIFQYYREEENGRGNFPPRFSGLQFPNYSSELNVNALELDDSALYLCASSLRPGQMNTEAFFGQGTRLTVV.

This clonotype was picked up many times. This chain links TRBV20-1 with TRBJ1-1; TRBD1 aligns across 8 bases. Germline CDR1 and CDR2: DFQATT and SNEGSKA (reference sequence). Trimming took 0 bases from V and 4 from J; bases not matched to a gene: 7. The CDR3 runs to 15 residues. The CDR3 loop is CSARDQTGGGTEAFF. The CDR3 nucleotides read TGCAGTGCTAGAGACCAAACAGGGGGAGGCACTGAAGCTTTCTTT.

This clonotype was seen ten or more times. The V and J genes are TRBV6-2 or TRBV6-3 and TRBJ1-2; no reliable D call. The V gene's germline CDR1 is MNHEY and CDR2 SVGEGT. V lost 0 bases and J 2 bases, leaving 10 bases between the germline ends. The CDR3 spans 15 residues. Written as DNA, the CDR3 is TGTGCCAGCAGTTACTCCCCCTTCGACAACTATGGCTACACCTTC. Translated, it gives CASSYSPFDNYGYTF.

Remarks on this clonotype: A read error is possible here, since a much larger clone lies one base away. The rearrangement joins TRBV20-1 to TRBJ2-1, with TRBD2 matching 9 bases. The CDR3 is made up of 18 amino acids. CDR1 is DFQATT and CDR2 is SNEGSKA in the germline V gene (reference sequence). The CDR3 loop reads CCARKWREGVNFYNEQFF. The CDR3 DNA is TGCTGTGCTAGAAAATGGCGGGAGGGTGTGAACTTCTACAATGAGCAGTTCTTC.